This entry features one T cell receptor (beta chain) sequence. Its antigen remains unidentified. The entirety of the isolated RNA underwent reverse transcription, so expressed TCRB transcripts were sequenced. Clones were read by immunoSEQ multiplex PCR, and TCRdb kept only the in-frame ones, dropping some. The table shows some 640,000 clones, with roughly 13% occurring only once. This entry comes from a study of beta chain features in type 1 diabetes. Whole-study findings and limits: TCRB CDR3s from Type 1 diabetes patients were moderately but significantly shorter in all four CD4+ subsets.

This CDR3 is 16 amino acids long. Sequencing input: naive CD4+ T cells from blood. This TCR came from a young man with type 1 diabetes. The gene calls are TRBV1 and TRBJ2-3; TRBD2 is taken as the D call from the table, unchecked against the DNA. TRBV1 is recorded as a pseudogene. CDR3 amino acids: CTSSHQYIAGVDTQYF. CDR3 nucleotides: TGCACCAGCAGCCACCAATACATAGCGGGAGTAGATACGCAGTATTTT.